The T cell receptor beta chain described here comes from a study of T cells in Graves' hyperthyroidism and ophthalmopathy. With 1 base removed from V and 10 bases from J, the gap between germline ends came to 14 bases. CDR3 length: 15 amino acids. Germline CDR1 reads ENHRY; CDR2 reads SYGVKD. Authors of the study amplified TCR beta CDR3 regions from RNA transcripts. The HTBI primer set served for first-round RT-PCR of the TCR CDR3. TCRdb recomputed calls from the multiplex PCR reads with MiXCR, one row per CDR3 protein. The sample shows nearly 750,000 distinct CDR3 sequences, approximately 40% of them seen only once.

Source material: blood. V and J are TRBV10-3 and TRBJ1-6; no clear D. The sequence was collected from a woman aged 40-49 years with Graves' hyperthyroidism. The DNA of the CDR3 is TGTGCCATCAGTGAGTTCCCTTCAGAGGGCTCACCCCTCCACTTT. Protein sequence: CAISEFPSEGSPLHF.